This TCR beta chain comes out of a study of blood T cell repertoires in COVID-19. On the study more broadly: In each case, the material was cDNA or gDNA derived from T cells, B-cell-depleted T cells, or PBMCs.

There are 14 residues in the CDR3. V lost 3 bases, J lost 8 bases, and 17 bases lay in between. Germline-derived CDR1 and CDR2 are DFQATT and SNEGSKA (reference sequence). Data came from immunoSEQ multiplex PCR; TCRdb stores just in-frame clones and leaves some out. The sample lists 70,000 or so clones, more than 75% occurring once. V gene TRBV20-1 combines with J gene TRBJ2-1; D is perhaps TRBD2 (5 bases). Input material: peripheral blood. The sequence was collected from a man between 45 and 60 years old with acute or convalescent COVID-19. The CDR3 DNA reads TGCAGTGCTAGTAGAGGGTTTTTGGGCGATGAGCAGTTCTTC. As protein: CSASRGFLGDEQFF.